The T cell receptor (beta chain) described here comes from a study of T cells in localized non-small cell lung cancer. V lost 2 bases and J lost 5, with 7 bases in between. The germline V gene has CDR1 SGHTA and CDR2 FQGTGA. The CDR3 has 13 residues. The data were produced by immunoSEQ multiplex PCR, yet TCRdb's version contains in-frame clones alone and is incomplete. The sample holds about 74,000 clones; about four fifths are singletons and the top ten take around 1.3%. Source: peripheral blood, taken before any cancer treatment. The chain has TRBV7-3 and TRBJ2-1; D ambiguous. This sequence originates from a female donor of 60 years or more with stage I lung adenocarcinoma. The chain's CDR3 is CASSLEANNEQFF. The CDR3 nucleotides read TGTGCCAGCAGCTTAGAAGCGAACAATGAGCAGTTCTTC.